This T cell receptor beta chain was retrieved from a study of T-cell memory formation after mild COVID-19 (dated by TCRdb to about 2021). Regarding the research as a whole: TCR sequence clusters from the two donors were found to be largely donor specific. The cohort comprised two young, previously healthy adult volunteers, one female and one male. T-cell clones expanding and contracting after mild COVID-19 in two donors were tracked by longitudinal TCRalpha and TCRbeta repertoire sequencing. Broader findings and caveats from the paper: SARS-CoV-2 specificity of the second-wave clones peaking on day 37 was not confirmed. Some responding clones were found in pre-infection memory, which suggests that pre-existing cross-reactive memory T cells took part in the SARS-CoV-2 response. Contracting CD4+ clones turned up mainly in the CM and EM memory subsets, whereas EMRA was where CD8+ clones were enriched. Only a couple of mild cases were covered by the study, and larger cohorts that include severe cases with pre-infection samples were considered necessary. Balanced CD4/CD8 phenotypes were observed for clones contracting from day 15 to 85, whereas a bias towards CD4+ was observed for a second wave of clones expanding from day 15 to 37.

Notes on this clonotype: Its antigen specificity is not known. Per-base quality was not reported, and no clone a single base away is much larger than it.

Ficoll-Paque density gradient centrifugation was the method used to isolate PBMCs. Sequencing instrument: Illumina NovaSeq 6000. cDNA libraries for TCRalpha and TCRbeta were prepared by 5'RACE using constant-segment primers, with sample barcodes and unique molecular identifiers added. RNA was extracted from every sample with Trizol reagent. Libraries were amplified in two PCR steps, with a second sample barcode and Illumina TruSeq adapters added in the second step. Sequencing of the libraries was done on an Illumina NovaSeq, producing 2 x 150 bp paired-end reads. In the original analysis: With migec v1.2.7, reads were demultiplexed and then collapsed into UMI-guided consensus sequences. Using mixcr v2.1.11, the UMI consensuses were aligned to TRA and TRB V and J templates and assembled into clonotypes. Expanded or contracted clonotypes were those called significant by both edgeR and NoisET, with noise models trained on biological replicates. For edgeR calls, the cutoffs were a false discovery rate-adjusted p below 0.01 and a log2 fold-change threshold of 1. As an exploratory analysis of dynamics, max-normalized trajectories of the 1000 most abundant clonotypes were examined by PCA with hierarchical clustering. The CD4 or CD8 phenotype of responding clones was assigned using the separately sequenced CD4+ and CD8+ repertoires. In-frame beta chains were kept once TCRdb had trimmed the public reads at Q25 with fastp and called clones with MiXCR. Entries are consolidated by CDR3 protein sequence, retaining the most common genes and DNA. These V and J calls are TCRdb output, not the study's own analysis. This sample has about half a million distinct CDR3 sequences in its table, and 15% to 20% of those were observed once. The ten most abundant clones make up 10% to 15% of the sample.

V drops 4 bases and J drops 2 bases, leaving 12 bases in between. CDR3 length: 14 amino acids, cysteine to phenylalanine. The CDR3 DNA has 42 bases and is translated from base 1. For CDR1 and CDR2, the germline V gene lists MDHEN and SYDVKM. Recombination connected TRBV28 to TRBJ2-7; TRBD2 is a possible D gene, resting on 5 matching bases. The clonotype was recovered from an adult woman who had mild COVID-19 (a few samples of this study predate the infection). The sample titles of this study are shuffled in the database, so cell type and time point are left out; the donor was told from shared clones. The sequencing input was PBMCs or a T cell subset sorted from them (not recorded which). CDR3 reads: CASSWAGGTYEQYF. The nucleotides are TGTGCCAGCAGTTGGGCGGGCGGAACCTACGAGCAGTACTTC.